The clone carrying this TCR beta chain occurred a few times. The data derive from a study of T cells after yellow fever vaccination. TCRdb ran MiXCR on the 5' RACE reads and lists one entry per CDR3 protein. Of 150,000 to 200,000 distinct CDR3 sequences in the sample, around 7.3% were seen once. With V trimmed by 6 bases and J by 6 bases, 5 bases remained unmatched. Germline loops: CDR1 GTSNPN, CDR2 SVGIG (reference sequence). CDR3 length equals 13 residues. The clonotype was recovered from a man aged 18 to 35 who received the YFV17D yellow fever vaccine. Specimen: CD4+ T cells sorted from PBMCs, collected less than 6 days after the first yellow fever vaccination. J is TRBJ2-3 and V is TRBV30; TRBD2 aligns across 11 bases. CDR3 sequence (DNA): TGTGCCTGTTCACTAGCGGGGGCGGATACGCAGTATTTT. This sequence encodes CACSLAGADTQYF.